Sequencing of this TCR beta chain was carried out in a study of response to subunit inactivated influenza vaccine. Study-wide results and caveats: Every seasonal influenza vaccination brings in few new T cells, the authors suggested.

As concerns this clonotype: What it binds is unknown.

TCRdb recomputed calls from the RT-PCR reads with MiXCR, one row per CDR3 protein. The table records around 320,000 distinct CDR3 sequences, 20% to 25% of them present only once. V was pared by 4 bases and J by 4 bases, with 4 bases of the junction left unmatched. The V gene's germline CDR1 is SNHLY and CDR2 FYNNEI. This CDR3 is 14 amino acids long. The TCR was taken from a man between 50 and 69 years old who received an inactivated influenza vaccine. The rearrangement joins TRBV2 to TRBJ2-5; 9 positions agree with TRBD1. The source was PBMCs from blood, collected about 20 months after vaccination. CDR3 region: CASSADRGVETQYF. DNA of the CDR3: TGTGCCAGCAGTGCGGACAGGGGAGTAGAGACCCAGTACTTC.